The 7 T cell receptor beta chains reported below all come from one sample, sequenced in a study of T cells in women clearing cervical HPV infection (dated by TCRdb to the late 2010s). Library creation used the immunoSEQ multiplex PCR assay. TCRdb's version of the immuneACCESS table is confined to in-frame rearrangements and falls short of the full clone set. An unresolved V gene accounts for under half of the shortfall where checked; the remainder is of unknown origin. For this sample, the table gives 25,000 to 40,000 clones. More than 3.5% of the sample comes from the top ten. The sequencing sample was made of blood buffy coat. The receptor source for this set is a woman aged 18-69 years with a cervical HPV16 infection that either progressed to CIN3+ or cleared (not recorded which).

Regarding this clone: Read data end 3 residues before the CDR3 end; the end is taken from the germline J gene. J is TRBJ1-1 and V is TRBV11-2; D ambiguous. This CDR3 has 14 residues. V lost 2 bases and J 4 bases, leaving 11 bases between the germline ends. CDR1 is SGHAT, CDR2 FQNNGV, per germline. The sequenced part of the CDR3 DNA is TGTGCCAGCAGCTTATCAATGCGGGGCACTGAA. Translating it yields CASSLSMRGTE. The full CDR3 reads CASSLSMRGTEAFF.

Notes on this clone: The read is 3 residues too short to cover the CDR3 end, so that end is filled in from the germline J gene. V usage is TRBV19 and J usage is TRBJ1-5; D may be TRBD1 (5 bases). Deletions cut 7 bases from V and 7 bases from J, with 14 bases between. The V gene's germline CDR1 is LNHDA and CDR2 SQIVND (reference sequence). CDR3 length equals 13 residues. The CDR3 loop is CASMREPGQPQHF. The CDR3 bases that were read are TGTGCCAGTATGAGGGAGCCAGGGCAGCCC.

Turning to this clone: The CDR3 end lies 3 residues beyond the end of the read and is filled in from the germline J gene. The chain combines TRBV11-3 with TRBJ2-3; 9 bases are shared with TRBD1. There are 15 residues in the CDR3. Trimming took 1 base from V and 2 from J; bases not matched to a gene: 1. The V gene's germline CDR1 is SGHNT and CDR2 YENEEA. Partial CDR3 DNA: TGTGCCAGCAGCTTAGGGACAGGGGACACAGATACG. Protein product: CASSLGTGDTDT. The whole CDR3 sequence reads CASSLGTGDTDTQYF.

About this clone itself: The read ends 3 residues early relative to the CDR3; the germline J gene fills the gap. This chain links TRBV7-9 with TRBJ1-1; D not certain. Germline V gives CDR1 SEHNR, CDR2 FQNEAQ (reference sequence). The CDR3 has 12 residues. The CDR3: CASSLVGSLAFF. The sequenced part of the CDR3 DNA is TGTGCCAGCAGCTTAGTCGGGTCCCTA.

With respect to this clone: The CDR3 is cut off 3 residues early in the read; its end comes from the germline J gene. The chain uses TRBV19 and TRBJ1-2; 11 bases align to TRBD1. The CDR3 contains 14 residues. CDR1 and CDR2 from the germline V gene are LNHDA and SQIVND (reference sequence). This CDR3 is CASSRTGGTDTYTF. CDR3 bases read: TGTGCCAGTAGTAGGACAGGGGGCACAGATACC.

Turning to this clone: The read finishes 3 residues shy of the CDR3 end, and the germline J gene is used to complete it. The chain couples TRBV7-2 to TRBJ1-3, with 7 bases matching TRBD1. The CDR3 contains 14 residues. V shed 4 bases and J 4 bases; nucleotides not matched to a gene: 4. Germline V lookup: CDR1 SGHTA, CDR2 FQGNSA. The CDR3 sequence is CASSYGTEGNTIYF. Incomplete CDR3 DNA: TGTGCCAGCAGCTACGGGACAGAAGGAAACACC.

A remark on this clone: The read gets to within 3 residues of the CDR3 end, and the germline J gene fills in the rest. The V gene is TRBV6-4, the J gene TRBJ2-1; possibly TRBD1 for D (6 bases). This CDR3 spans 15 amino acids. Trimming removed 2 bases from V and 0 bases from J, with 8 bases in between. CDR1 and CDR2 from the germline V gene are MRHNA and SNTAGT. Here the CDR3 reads CASSDTDSSYNEQFF. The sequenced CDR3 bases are TGTGCCAGCAGTGACACGGACAGCTCCTACAATGAG.